The T cell receptor (beta chain) under discussion was sequenced for a study of response to subunit inactivated influenza vaccine. Study conclusions and caveats: It was the authors' suggestion that each seasonal influenza vaccination recruits few new T cells.

TCRdb analysed the RT-PCR reads with MiXCR anew, one entry per CDR3 protein. The data show 550,000 to 800,000 distinct CDR3 sequences, with 14% seen just once and 5.5% to 7% held by the top ten. Details on this clonotype: Its antigen remains unknown.

Germline V gene lookup returns CDR1 WNHNN and CDR2 SYGVQD (reference sequence). Deletions cut 0 bases from V and 10 bases from J, with 13 bases between. The CDR3 loop spans 15 amino acids. Sequenced here: PBMCs from blood, sampled 14 days before vaccination. The sequence was obtained from a man aged 45-65 years who received an inactivated influenza vaccine. V and J are TRBV10-1 and TRBJ1-6, with D maybe TRBD1 (6 bases). CDR3 sequence reads: CASSESSTGRSPLHF. CDR3 nucleotide sequence: TGCGCCAGCAGTGAGTCTTCCACAGGGAGATCACCCCTCCACTTT.